Below are 29 T cell receptor beta chains sequenced from a single sample in a study of blood T cell repertoires in COVID-19 (TCRdb year 2020). Receptor amplification or capture employed the immunoSEQ multiplex PCR assay. The immuneACCESS repertoire file appears here via TCRdb, limited to in-frame rearrangements. These files lack a portion of the clones; in checked studies, under half of the deficit traces to unresolved V genes, and the cause of the others is not known. The sample data list fewer than 150,000 clones, and roughly 80% of these were observed just once. Roughly 1.5% of the sample lies in the top ten. Source material: peripheral blood. The receptor source for this set is a man aged 45-65 years with acute or convalescent COVID-19.

As regards this clone: Other DNA sequences in this specimen translate into the identical CDR3. This chain links TRBV4-1 with TRBJ2-1; 12 positions agree with TRBD1. The CDR3 sequence is 17 residues long. V lost 1 base to trimming and J lost 7 bases; unmatched junction nucleotides: 8. Germline V gene lookup returns CDR1 MGHRA and CDR2 YSYEKL. The CDR3 loop reads CASSQAAGQGAGNEQFF. The CDR3 bases are TGCGCCAGCAGCCAAGCGGCGGGACAGGGGGCGGGGAATGAGCAGTTCTTC.

The V and J genes are TRBV7-3 and TRBJ1-1, with D tentatively TRBD1 (6 bases). V lost 5 bases to trimming and J lost 4 bases, with 14 bases between them. Germline lookup yields CDR1 SGHTA and CDR2 FQGTGA. CDR3 size: 14 residues. CDR3 coding DNA: TGTGCCAGCAGCGTATCCGGGACAAGCACTGAAGCTTTCTTT. Amino acids: CASSVSGTSTEAFF.

This clone was seen a few times. The chain employs TRBV5-1 and TRBJ2-5, with TRBD2 identical over 11 bases. There are 16 residues in the CDR3. The ends lost 2 bases at V and 5 bases at J; junction bases unmatched: 8. The germline V gene encodes CDR1 SGHRS and CDR2 YFSETQ. The CDR3 sequence is CASSFFSGGAAETQYF. CDR3 nucleotide sequence: TGCGCCAGCAGCTTTTTTAGCGGGGGGGCAGCGGAGACCCAGTACTTC.

The count of this clone is one. The CDR3: CAWQGAGTGELFF. The CDR3 bases are TGTGCCTGGCAGGGGGCAGGCACCGGGGAGCTGTTTTTT. The V call is TRBV30, the J call TRBJ2-2; 8 nucleotides agree with TRBD1. The CDR3 has 13 amino acids. V gave up 5 bases and J gave up 4 bases; unmatched junction bases: 3. Per the germline V gene, CDR1 is GTSNPN and CDR2 is SVGIG (reference sequence).

Turning to this clone: Other DNA sequences in the sample encode the same CDR3. V and J are TRBV3-1 (or the pseudogene TRBV3-2) and TRBJ1-2; 7 positions agree with TRBD1. This CDR3 is 14 amino acids long. The V gene end was trimmed by 1 base and the J gene end by 4 bases; junction bases not matched to a gene: 3. Germline CDR1 LGHDT, CDR2 YNNKEL (reference sequence). The DNA for the CDR3 is TGTGCCAGCAGCCAAGGACAGGGAGGCTATGGCTACACCTTC. This gives the protein CASSQGQGGYGYTF.

V gene TRBV5-8 combines with J gene TRBJ1-4; 8 positions match TRBD1. Looked up from germline, CDR1 is SGHTS and CDR2 is YDEGEE. V trimming: 6 bases; J trimming: 0 bases; junction bases outside the gene matches: 7. The CDR3 length is 16 residues. DNA of the CDR3: TGTGCCAGCAAGATCGGACAGGGAGCAACTAATGAAAAACTGTTTTTT. Amino acid sequence: CASKIGQGATNEKLFF.

V usage is TRBV29-1 and J usage is TRBJ1-2; TRBD1 agrees at 12 bases. Germline V CDR1 and CDR2: SQVTM, ANQGSEA. CDR3 length: 13 amino acids. The CDR3 DNA follows: TGCAGGGATACCGGGACAGGGGGCGCGAGCTACACCTTC. Its translation: CRDTGTGGASYTF.

The chain couples TRBV7-2 to TRBJ2-4; tentative D call: TRBD1 (5 bases). V lost 2 bases and J 4 bases, leaving 9 bases between the germline ends. CDR1 and CDR2 from the germline V gene are SGHTA and FQGNSA. The CDR3 has 14 residues. The chain's CDR3 is CASSLRGLKNIQYF. The CDR3 DNA sequence: TGTGCCAGCAGCTTAAGGGGCCTTAAAAACATTCAGTACTTC. The variable domain in full, completed from reference TRBV7-2 and TRBJ2-4, reads GAGVSQSPSNKVTEKGKDVELRCDPISGHTALYWYRQSLGQGLEFLIYFQGNSAPDKSGLPSDRFSAERTGGSVSTLTIQRTQQEDSAVYLCASSLRGLKNIQYFGAGTRLSVL.

The chain has TRBV5-1 and TRBJ2-6; possible D gene TRBD2, 6 bases. The CDR3 runs to 15 residues. CDR1 is SGHRS, CDR2 YFSETQ, per germline. V was shortened by 7 bases and J by 4 bases, with 15 bases between the two germline ends. The CDR3: CASCGTGWGANVLTF. In nucleotides, the CDR3 is TGCGCCAGCTGCGGGACCGGGTGGGGGGCCAACGTCCTGACTTTC.

The V call is TRBV11-2, the J call TRBJ1-2, with 8 bases fitting TRBD1. Germline CDR1 SGHAT, CDR2 FQNNGV. The CDR3 has 15 residues. The ends lost 5 bases at V and 6 bases at J; junction bases unmatched: 11. The CDR3 sequence: CASSPRTGLGDGYTF. DNA for the CDR3: TGTGCCAGCAGCCCGCGGACAGGGCTAGGTGATGGCTACACCTTC.

The chain has TRBV7-2 and TRBJ2-3; TRBD2 agrees at 7 bases. Per germline, CDR1 SGHTA and CDR2 FQGNSA. The V gene end was trimmed by 1 base and the J gene end by 4 bases; junction bases not matched to a gene: 2. The CDR3 length is 14 residues. The CDR3 reads CASSLGAGADTQYF. CDR3 in DNA: TGTGCCAGCAGCTTAGGTGCGGGGGCAGATACGCAGTATTTT.

The V and J genes are TRBV28 and TRBJ2-1; 8 bases line up with TRBD2. The trim removed 3 bases at V and 8 bases at J, leaving 12 bases unmatched. Germline V gene lookup returns CDR1 MDHEN and CDR2 SYDVKM. The CDR3 is made up of 16 amino acids. The CDR3 loop is CASSLIPGGPPHEQFF. CDR3 coding DNA: TGTGCCAGCAGTTTGATTCCGGGGGGGCCTCCCCATGAGCAGTTCTTC.

The chain is built from TRBV7-2 and TRBJ1-2; D may be TRBD1 (6 bases). The V and J ends lost 1 base and 8 bases respectively, with 8 bases between them. CDR1 and CDR2 from the germline V gene are SGHTA and FQGNSA. This CDR3 is built from 12 residues. This CDR3 is CASSLVQGGYTF. The CDR3 region has the DNA TGTGCCAGCAGCTTAGTACAGGGCGGCTACACCTTC.

The rearrangement uses TRBV28 and TRBJ2-3, with unresolved D. The CDR3 runs to 13 residues. Germline assignment: CDR1 MDHEN and CDR2 SYDVKM. V lost 6 bases, J lost 1 base, and 8 bases lay in between. DNA for the CDR3: TGTGCCAGCAGGCCCCCAGGCACAGATACGCAGTATTTT. Its protein is CASRPPGTDTQYF.

The chain employs TRBV2 and TRBJ1-1; 9 nucleotides line up with TRBD1. J was trimmed by 10 bases and V by 7 bases; bases with no gene match: 10. This CDR3 has 13 residues. Germline V CDR1 and CDR2: SNHLY, FYNNEI. The CDR3 loop reads CASTARQGVGAFF. CDR3 DNA: TGTGCCAGCACGGCCCGACAGGGGGTGGGAGCTTTCTTT.

J is TRBJ2-7 and V is TRBV28; 11 bases are shared with TRBD1. Germline-derived CDR1 and CDR2 are MDHEN and SYDVKM. V was pared by 7 bases and J by 3 bases, with 5 bases of the junction left unmatched. This CDR3 has 14 residues. The CDR3 loop reads CASTTGTGGYEQYF. As DNA, the CDR3 is TGTGCCAGCACCACCGGGACAGGGGGCTACGAGCAGTACTTC.

This clone was counted between two and nine times. This chain connects TRBV7-9 to TRBJ1-6; 8 bases fit TRBD1. The germline V gene encodes CDR1 SEHNR and CDR2 FQNEAQ (reference sequence). The CDR3 extends over 18 amino acids. After removal of 5 bases from V and 4 bases from J, the junction contained 13 bases not matched to a gene. The CDR3: CASSNPTQTGAYNSPLHF. The CDR3 coding sequence is TGTGCCAGCAGCAATCCTACACAGACAGGGGCGTATAATTCACCCCTCCACTTT.

The chain carries TRBV7-2 and TRBJ1-6; D is unresolved. The germline V gene has CDR1 SGHTA and CDR2 FQGNSA. V gave up 0 bases and J gave up 5 bases, with 5 bases separating them. This CDR3 contains 14 residues. CDR3 amino acids: CASSLARDNSPLHF. DNA for the CDR3: TGTGCCAGCAGCTTAGCACGGGATAATTCACCCCTCCACTTT.

The chain links TRBV2 to TRBJ2-7; D ambiguous. Germline CDR1 SNHLY, CDR2 FYNNEI. This CDR3 has 12 residues. V was shortened by 5 bases and J by 3 bases, with 8 bases between the two germline ends. The CDR3 nucleotides read TGTGCCAGCAGTCCTACGATCTACGAGCAGTACGTC. The encoded protein is CASSPTIYEQYV.

The chain carries TRBV15 and TRBJ2-3, with a possible D match to TRBD2 (6 bases). Germline V CDR1 and CDR2: LNHNV, YYDKDF (reference sequence). The CDR3 sequence is 16 residues long. Trimming took 1 base from V and 0 from J, leaving 11 bases between them. The CDR3: CATSRGGGFSTDTQYF. Here the CDR3 DNA reads TGTGCCACCAGCAGAGGTGGGGGGTTTAGCACAGATACGCAGTATTTT.

The chain couples TRBV5-1 to TRBJ1-6, with 7 bases lining up with TRBD1. There are 14 residues in the CDR3. The V gene end was trimmed by 2 bases and the J gene end by 9 bases; junction bases not matched to a gene: 5. The germline V gene encodes CDR1 SGHRS and CDR2 YFSETQ. CDR3 amino acids: CASSFTGDASPLHF. CDR3 nucleotide sequence: TGCGCCAGCAGCTTTACAGGGGACGCTTCACCCCTCCACTTT.

The rearrangement links TRBV28 to TRBJ2-7, with a possible D match to TRBD2 (7 bases). The CDR3 loop spans 14 amino acids. Germline V gene data show CDR1 as MDHEN and CDR2 as SYDVKM. The V end lost 4 bases, the J end lost 7 bases, and 17 bases lay between the germline ends. CDR3 loop: CASSSGGQRNEQYF. In DNA, the CDR3 is TGTGCCAGCAGTTCCGGGGGGCAGCGAAATGAGCAGTACTTC.

The chain joins TRBV25-1 to TRBJ2-1, with 8 nucleotides matching TRBD1. The V gene's germline CDR1 is MGHDK and CDR2 SYGVNS. Germline trimming cut 0 bases from V and 4 bases from J; bases unmatched to any gene: 2. The CDR3 is 15 amino acids. The CDR3 loop reads CASSEYRGQYNEQFF. The CDR3 DNA reads as TGTGCCAGCAGTGAATACAGGGGGCAGTACAATGAGCAGTTCTTC.

CDR3 coding DNA: TGTGCCAGCAGCTTCGGGACAGGGGGGCCCGGAGATACGCAGTATTTT. Its protein product is CASSFGTGGPGDTQYF. This sequence joins TRBV9 and TRBJ2-3, with 11 bases lining up with TRBD1. V shed 4 bases, J shed 5 bases, and the junction held 9 bases outside the gene matches. The V gene's germline CDR1 is SGDLS and CDR2 YYNGEE. This CDR3 has 16 amino acids.

CDR3 DNA sequence: TGTGCCAGCAGCCGGGAAGTGAACACTGAAGCTTTCTTT. Encoded protein: CASSREVNTEAFF. The chain couples TRBV7-2 to TRBJ1-1; D gene unclear. With 5 bases removed from V and 0 bases from J, the gap between germline ends came to 7 bases. Germline-derived CDR1 and CDR2 are SGHTA and FQGNSA. The CDR3 contains 13 residues. Supplemented by reference TRBV7-2 and TRBJ1-1, the full variable domain reads GAGVSQSPSNKVTEKGKDVELRCDPISGHTALYWYRQSLGQGLEFLIYFQGNSAPDKSGLPSDRFSAERTGGSVSTLTIQRTQQEDSAVYLCASSREVNTEAFFGQGTRLTVV.

This clone was observed a few times. V gene TRBV2 combines with J gene TRBJ2-2; TRBD2 matches 7 bases. Germline V lookup: CDR1 SNHLY, CDR2 FYNNEI. The CDR3 runs to 15 residues. J gave up 5 bases and V 7 bases, and 10 bases lay outside the gene matches. The CDR3 sequence is CASTPWGGRTGELFF. The CDR3 nucleotides read TGTGCCAGCACCCCCTGGGGGGGGAGGACCGGGGAGCTGTTTTTT.

This clone was detected a few times. The chain recombines TRBV5-4 with TRBJ1-1; TRBD1 aligns across 9 bases. CDR1 and CDR2 (germline): SGHNT, YYREEE (reference sequence). CDR3 length equals 15 residues. V was clipped by 2 bases and J by 7 bases; unmatched bases: 9. CDR3 sequence (DNA): TGTGCCAGCAGCTTTCGGACAGGGGCGGATGGTGAAGCTTTCTTT. Encoded protein: CASSFRTGADGEAFF.

The V gene is TRBV11-2, the J gene TRBJ2-3; 13 bases line up with TRBD2. V was pared by 5 bases and J by 6 bases, with 8 bases of the junction left unmatched. This CDR3 is 16 amino acids long. The germline V gene encodes CDR1 SGHAT and CDR2 FQNNGV. In DNA form, the CDR3 reads TGTGCCAGCAGCCCCGGGACTAGCGGGGTAGGTGATACGCAGTATTTT. Encoded protein: CASSPGTSGVGDTQYF.

This rearrangement joins TRBV28 to TRBJ1-1; maybe TRBD1 (5 bases). Germline values: CDR1 MDHEN, CDR2 SYDVKM. The CDR3 covers 15 residues. V shed 7 bases and J shed 5 bases, with 20 bases lying between them. As DNA, the CDR3 is TGTGCCAGCACCACCCCGGGGGGGGGTTATACTGAAGCTTTCTTT. Translation gives CASTTPGGGYTEAFF.